This T cell receptor beta chain was sequenced during a study of T cells in Graves' hyperthyroidism and ophthalmopathy. Study-wide results and limits: Among thyroid clonotypes expanded above 0.001, most also appeared in blood.

Amplified TCR beta CDR3 regions came from RNA transcripts. A first-round RT-PCR of the TCR CDR3 used the HTBI primer set. TCRdb independently ran MiXCR on the multiplex PCR reads; one entry per CDR3 protein. The profile shows around 760,000 distinct CDR3 sequences, over 35% of them singletons. The sample holds many counts of this clonotype. Its antigen is unknown. The sequencing sample was made of blood. The TCR originated in a middle-aged woman with Graves' hyperthyroidism.

CDR3 nucleotides: TGTGCCAGCAGCTTAGCGTTTATGGGTTACACTTCACCCCTCCACTTT. The encoded protein is CASSLAFMGYTSPLHF. V and J are TRBV7-8 and TRBJ1-6, with D unresolved. From germline, CDR1 is SGHVS and CDR2 FQNEAQ. V was shortened by 0 bases and J by 9 bases, with 15 bases between the two germline ends. The CDR3 consists of 16 residues.